The clone carrying this T cell receptor beta chain was seen more than once but under ten times. The entry originates in a study of T-cell memory formation after mild COVID-19. TCRdb reprocessed the 5' RACE reads via MiXCR and lists one record per CDR3 protein. The table includes fewer than 350,000 distinct CDR3 sequences, 8.2% detected once. The sample comprised PBMCs or a T cell subset sorted from them (not recorded which). The origin of this receptor is a man aged 18 to 30 who had mild COVID-19 (a few samples of this study predate the infection). Cell type and time point are not known.

The chain's CDR3 is CASMGAGGYTF. The CDR3 DNA follows: TGTGCCAGCATGGGGGCTGGAGGCTACACCTTC. The gene calls are TRBV5-5 and TRBJ1-2; TRBD1 is a possible D gene (6 bases). Germline V gene lookup returns CDR1 SGHKS and CDR2 YYEKEE (reference sequence). Trimming pared 6 bases from V and 8 bases from J, leaving 11 bases between. CDR3 size: 11 residues.